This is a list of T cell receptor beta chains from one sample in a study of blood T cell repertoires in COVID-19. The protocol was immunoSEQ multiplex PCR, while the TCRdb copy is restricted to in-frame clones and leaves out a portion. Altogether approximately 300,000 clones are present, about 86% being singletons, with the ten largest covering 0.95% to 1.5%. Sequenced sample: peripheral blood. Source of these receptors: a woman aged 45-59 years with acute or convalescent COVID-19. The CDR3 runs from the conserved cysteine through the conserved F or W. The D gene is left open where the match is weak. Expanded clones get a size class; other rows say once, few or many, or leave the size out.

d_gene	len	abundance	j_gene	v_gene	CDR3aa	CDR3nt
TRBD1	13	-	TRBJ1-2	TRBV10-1	CASSRQGGYGYTF	TGCGCCAGCAGTCGACAGGGCGGCTATGGCTACACCTTC
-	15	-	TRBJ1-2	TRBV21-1	CASSNLHQGACGYTF	TGTGCCAGCAGCAACCTTCATCAGGGGGCCTGTGGCTACACCTTC
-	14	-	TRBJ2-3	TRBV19	CASSVSSGTDTQYF	TGTGCCAGTAGTGTTTCTAGCGGCACAGATACGCAGTATTTT
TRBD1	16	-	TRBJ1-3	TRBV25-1	CASSDSGQEAGNTIYF	TGTGCCAGCAGTGATTCCGGACAGGAGGCCGGAAACACCATATATTTT
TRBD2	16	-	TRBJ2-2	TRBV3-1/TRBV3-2	CASSPEGSGDTGELFF	TGTGCCAGCAGCCCGGAAGGTAGCGGGGACACCGGGGAGCTGTTTTTT
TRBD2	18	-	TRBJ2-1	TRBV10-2	CASSDSLAGGPRNNEQFF	TGCGCCAGCAGTGATAGTCTAGCGGGAGGGCCTAGGAACAATGAGCAGTTCTTC
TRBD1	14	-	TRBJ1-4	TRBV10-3	CAISADRGEEKLFF	TGTGCCATCAGTGCGGACAGGGGGGAAGAAAAACTGTTTTTT
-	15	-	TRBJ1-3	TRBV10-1	CASSESGSSGNTIYF	TGCGCCAGCAGTGAGTCGGGGAGCTCTGGAAACACCATATATTTT
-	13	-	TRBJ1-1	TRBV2	CASGGGTNTEAFF	TGTGCCAGCGGCGGGGGCACAAACACTGAAGCTTTCTTT
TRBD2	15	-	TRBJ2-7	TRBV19	CASSYPGLAGGEQYF	TGTGCCAGTAGTTATCCGGGACTAGCGGGAGGCGAGCAGTACTTC
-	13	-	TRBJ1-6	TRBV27	CASTLARGSPLHF	TGTGCCAGCACACTAGCTCGCGGTTCACCCCTCCACTTT
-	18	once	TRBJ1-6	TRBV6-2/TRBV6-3	CASSPSLYYSSYNSPLHF	TGTGCCAGCAGCCCTTCCCTTTATTATAGCTCCTATAATTCACCCCTCCACTTT
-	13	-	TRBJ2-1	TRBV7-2	CASSLARSNEQFF	TGTGCCAGCAGCTTAGCCCGGAGCAATGAGCAGTTCTTC
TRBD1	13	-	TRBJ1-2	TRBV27	CASSSDRVSSYTF	TGTGCCAGCAGTTCGGACAGGGTATCGAGCTACACCTTC
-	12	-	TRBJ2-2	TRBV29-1	CSAEGGPGELFF	TGCAGCGCTGAGGGGGGGCCCGGGGAGCTGTTTTTT
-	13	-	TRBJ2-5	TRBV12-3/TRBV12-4	CASSLGSLVTQYF	TGTGCCAGCAGTTTAGGGAGTTTGGTGACCCAGTACTTC
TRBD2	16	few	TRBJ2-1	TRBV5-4	CASSLTGGSSYNEQFF	TGTGCCAGCAGCTTGACGGGGGGGAGCTCCTACAATGAGCAGTTCTTC
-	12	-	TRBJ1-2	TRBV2	CASSRDTYGYTF	TGTGCCAGCAGTCGGGACACCTATGGCTACACCTTC
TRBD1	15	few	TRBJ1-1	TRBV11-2	CASRPPGTGDTEAFF	TGTGCCAGCAGACCCCCCGGGACAGGGGATACTGAAGCTTTCTTT
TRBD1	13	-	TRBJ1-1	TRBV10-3	CAISEDRANEAFF	TGTGCCATCAGTGAGGACAGGGCGAATGAAGCTTTCTTT
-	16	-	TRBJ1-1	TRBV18	CASSPIGDLGGTEAFF	TGTGCCAGCTCACCAATTGGCGACTTAGGGGGTACTGAAGCTTTCTTT
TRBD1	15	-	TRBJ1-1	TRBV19	CASSIVQGVLTEAFF	TGTGCCAGTAGTATAGTCCAGGGGGTCCTCACTGAAGCTTTCTTT
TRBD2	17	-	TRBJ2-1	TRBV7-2	CASSLAGLASLYNEQFF	TGTGCCAGCAGCTTAGCGGGACTAGCGAGCCTTTACAATGAGCAGTTCTTC
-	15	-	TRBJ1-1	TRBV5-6	CASNPLTSSETEAFF	TGTGCCAGCAACCCATTAACATCTTCGGAGACTGAAGCTTTCTTT
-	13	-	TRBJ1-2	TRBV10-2	CASSWQASDGYTF	TGCGCCAGCAGTTGGCAGGCTTCGGATGGCTACACCTTC
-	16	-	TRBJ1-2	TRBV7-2	CASTTGSIGENYGYTF	TGTGCCAGCACCACCGGGTCCATTGGGGAGAACTATGGCTACACCTTC
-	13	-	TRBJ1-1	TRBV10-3	CAITGTTNTEAFF	TGTGCCATCACGGGGACAACGAACACTGAAGCTTTCTTT
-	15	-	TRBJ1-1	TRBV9	CASSAPQEPSPEAFF	TGTGCCAGCAGCGCCCCACAGGAACCCAGCCCTGAAGCTTTCTTT
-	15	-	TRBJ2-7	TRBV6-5	CASSYQRVPSYEQYF	TGTGCCAGCAGTTACCAGCGGGTCCCCTCCTACGAGCAGTACTTC
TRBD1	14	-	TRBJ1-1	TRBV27	CASSPGQGFTEAFF	TGTGCCAGCAGTCCGGGACAGGGGTTCACTGAAGCTTTCTTT
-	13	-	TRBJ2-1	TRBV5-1	CASSLNGVNEQFF	TGCGCCAGCAGCTTGAACGGGGTCAATGAGCAGTTCTTC
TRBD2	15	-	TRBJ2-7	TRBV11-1	CASSSGTSRSYEQYF	TGTGCCAGCAGCTCTGGGACTAGCCGATCCTACGAGCAGTACTTC
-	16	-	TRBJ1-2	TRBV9	CASSAFPRGEGNGYTF	TGTGCCAGCAGCGCATTTCCCAGGGGAGAAGGCAATGGCTACACCTTC
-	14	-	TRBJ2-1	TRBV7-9	CASSFPRANNEQFF	TGTGCCAGCAGCTTTCCTAGAGCCAACAATGAGCAGTTCTTC
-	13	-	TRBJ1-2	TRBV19	CASRRPGGYGYTF	TGTGCCAGTAGGCGACCGGGAGGCTATGGCTACACCTTC
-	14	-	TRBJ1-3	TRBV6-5	CASSQGSSGNTIYF	TGTGCCAGCAGTCAGGGCAGCTCTGGAAACACCATATATTTT
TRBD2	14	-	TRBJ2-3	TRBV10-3	CAISGLTGGDTQYF	TGTGCCATCAGTGGGCTGACGGGAGGGGATACGCAGTATTTT
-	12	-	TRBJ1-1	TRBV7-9	CASSLITVEAFF	TGTGCCAGCAGCTTAATCACAGTTGAAGCTTTCTTT
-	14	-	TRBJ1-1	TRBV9	CASSVTRSNTEAFF	TGTGCCAGCAGCGTGACTAGATCGAACACTGAAGCTTTCTTT
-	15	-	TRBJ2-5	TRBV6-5	CASSPGRGIGETQYF	TGTGCCAGCAGCCCGGGACGGGGGATAGGGGAGACCCAGTACTTC
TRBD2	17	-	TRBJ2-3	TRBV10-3	CAISEPKVGLALPLQYF	TGTGCCATCAGTGAGCCGAAAGTCGGACTAGCGTTGCCCCTGCAGTATTTT
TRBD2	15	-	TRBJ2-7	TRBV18	CASSERTSGSYEQYF	TGTGCCAGCTCAGAGAGGACTAGCGGGAGTTACGAGCAGTACTTC
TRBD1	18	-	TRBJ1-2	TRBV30	CAWYQILGTGKFNYGYTF	TGTGCCTGGTACCAAATCCTCGGGACAGGCAAATTTAACTATGGCTACACCTTC
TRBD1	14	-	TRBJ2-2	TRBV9	CASSVQGAVGELFF	TGTGCCAGCAGCGTCCAGGGGGCCGTCGGGGAGCTGTTTTTT
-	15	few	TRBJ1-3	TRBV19	CASSKQVPSGNTIYF	TGTGCCAGTAGCAAACAGGTGCCCTCTGGAAACACCATATATTTT
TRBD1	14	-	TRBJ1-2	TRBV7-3	CASSLTGTDYGYTF	TGTGCCAGCAGCTTAACCGGGACAGACTATGGCTACACCTTC
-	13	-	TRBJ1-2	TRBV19	CASSSEVWYGYTF	TGTGCCAGTAGTAGCGAGGTTTGGTATGGCTACACCTTC
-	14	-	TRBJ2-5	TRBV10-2	CASSGGPTPMAQYF	TGCGCCAGCAGTGGGGGCCCTACCCCCATGGCCCAGTACTTC
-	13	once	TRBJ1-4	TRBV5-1	CASSPTGNEKLFF	TGCGCCAGCAGCCCGACGGGGAATGAAAAACTGTTTTTT
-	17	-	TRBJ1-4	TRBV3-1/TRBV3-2	CASSRTGQGTTNEKLFF	TGTGCCAGCAGCCGAACAGGGCAGGGAACAACTAATGAAAAACTGTTTTTT
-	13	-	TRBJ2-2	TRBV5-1	CASSPGLSGELFF	TGCGCCAGCAGCCCGGGACTCTCGGGGGAGCTGTTTTTT